Sequencing of this T cell receptor beta chain was carried out in a study of blood T cell repertoires in COVID-19. At the level of the study: Acute and convalescent COVID-19 samples came from the United States, Italy and Spain.

Per the authors' pipeline: Reference gene primer amplification yielded estimated nucleated cell counts. Using immunoSEQ multiplex PCR, the repertoire was profiled, and TCRdb retains in-frame clones only, with some absent. That table furnishes V, J and clone size, whereas the DNA furnished D and trimming. The sample lists about 110,000 clones, about 80% occurring once. Deletions cut 3 bases from V and 4 bases from J, with 10 bases between. The CDR3 extends over 13 amino acids. In germline, CDR1 is SGHAT, CDR2 FQNNGV. The rearrangement joins TRBV11-2 to TRBJ2-7, with D tentatively TRBD1 (5 bases). Specimen: peripheral blood. The receptor was isolated from a woman between 50 and 59 years old with acute or convalescent COVID-19. In nucleotides, the CDR3 is TGTGCCAGCAGCTTGACAGCCCGGTACGAGCAGTACTTC. It translates to CASSLTARYEQYF. Combining the CDR3 with reference TRBV11-2 and TRBJ2-7 gives the whole variable domain EAGVAQSPRYKIIEKRQSVAFWCNPISGHATLYWYQQILGQGPKLLIQFQNNGVVDDSQLPKDRFSAERLKGVDSTLKIQPAKLEDSAVYLCASSLTARYEQYFGPGTRLTVT.